Listed below are T cell receptor beta chains from one sample, sequenced in a study of blood T cell repertoires in COVID-19. Using immunoSEQ multiplex PCR, the repertoire was profiled, and TCRdb retains in-frame clones only, with some absent. The data hold roughly 400,000 clones, with 88% observed a single time. Sample: PBMCs or T cells enriched from blood (not recorded which). All receptors derive from a woman aged 40-49 years with acute COVID-19. Both conserved end residues are part of each CDR3. The order of the fields is D gene, clone size, V gene, J gene, CDR3 DNA, CDR3 protein. The D gene is left open where the match is weak. Size values are once, few and many counts, or a class for expanded clones, and some rows have none.

TRBD1	.	TRBV11-2	TRBJ1-4	TGTGCCAGCCAGAAGACAGGGGCAGGGGAAAAACTGTTTTTT	CASQKTGAGEKLFF
.	.	TRBV5-4	TRBJ1-1	TGTGCCAGCAGCTACCCGGGGTCGAACACTGAAGCTTTCTTT	CASSYPGSNTEAFF
TRBD2	.	TRBV10-1	TRBJ2-1	TGCGCCAGCAGTGAAAGACTAGCGGGGGGAGGCGATGAGCAGTTCTTC	CASSERLAGGGDEQFF
.	once	TRBV4-1	TRBJ1-1	TGCGCCAGCAGCCACCCCGGGACTGAAGCTTTCTTT	CASSHPGTEAFF
.	.	TRBV7-9	TRBJ1-4	TGTGCCAGCAGCTCCCGCGGGACGGGAAATGAAAAACTGTTTTTT	CASSSRGTGNEKLFF
TRBD2	.	TRBV25-1	TRBJ2-1	TGTGCCAGCAGTGAATTGACGGGGGGAGCCTACAATGAGCAGTTCTTC	CASSELTGGAYNEQFF
TRBD1	.	TRBV24-1	TRBJ1-5	TGTGCCACCAGTGCCGGGGACAGCCGGAATCAGCCCCAGCATTTT	CATSAGDSRNQPQHF
.	.	TRBV3-1/TRBV3-2	TRBJ1-1	TGTGCCAGCAGCCATCGGGGTACCACTGAAGCTTTCTTT	CASSHRGTTEAFF
TRBD1	few	TRBV27	TRBJ1-4	TGTGCCAGCAGTCTCATAGGACAGGGGCGTGAAAAACTGTTTTTT	CASSLIGQGREKLFF
.	.	TRBV2	TRBJ1-1	TGTGCCAGCAGTGGGGATGGTGGGAGAGCTTTCTTT	CASSGDGGRAFF
TRBD1	.	TRBV19	TRBJ1-6	TGTGCCAGTAGAGCGGACAGGGGAGCCAATTCACCCCTCCACTTT	CASRADRGANSPLHF
.	.	TRBV6-2/TRBV6-3	TRBJ2-3	TGTGCCAGCAGTGACCCGTGGACTCCTACGCAGTATTTT	CASSDPWTPTQYF
.	.	TRBV7-2	TRBJ1-4	TGTGCCAGCAGCGTAGGGGCTGGGTTCGGTGAAAAACTGTTTTTT	CASSVGAGFGEKLFF
.	once	TRBV5-1	TRBJ2-2	TGCGCCAGCAGCTTGATCCCGGGGACCGGGGAGCTGTTTTTT	CASSLIPGTGELFF
.	.	TRBV7-8	TRBJ2-7	TGTGCCAGCAGCTTAAGGAGTGCTACCTCCTACGAGCAGTACTTC	CASSLRSATSYEQYF
TRBD2	.	TRBV6-5	TRBJ2-7	TGTGCCGCCACAACCGGGGGGGAGTCCACCTACGAGCAGTACTTC	CAATTGGESTYEQYF
TRBD2	.	TRBV27	TRBJ2-5	TGTGCCAGCAGGGCCGGGACTAGCGGGGGACACCAAGAGACCCAGTACTTC	CASRAGTSGGHQETQYF
.	.	TRBV19	TRBJ1-2	TGTGCCAGTAGTATAGTATTTGGGCAGCTTAACTATGGCTACACCTTC	CASSIVFGQLNYGYTF
TRBD2	.	TRBV11-2	TRBJ2-5	TGTGCCAGCAGCCCGTCGACTAGCGGGGGGGCCCTGGAGACCCAGTACTTC	CASSPSTSGGALETQYF